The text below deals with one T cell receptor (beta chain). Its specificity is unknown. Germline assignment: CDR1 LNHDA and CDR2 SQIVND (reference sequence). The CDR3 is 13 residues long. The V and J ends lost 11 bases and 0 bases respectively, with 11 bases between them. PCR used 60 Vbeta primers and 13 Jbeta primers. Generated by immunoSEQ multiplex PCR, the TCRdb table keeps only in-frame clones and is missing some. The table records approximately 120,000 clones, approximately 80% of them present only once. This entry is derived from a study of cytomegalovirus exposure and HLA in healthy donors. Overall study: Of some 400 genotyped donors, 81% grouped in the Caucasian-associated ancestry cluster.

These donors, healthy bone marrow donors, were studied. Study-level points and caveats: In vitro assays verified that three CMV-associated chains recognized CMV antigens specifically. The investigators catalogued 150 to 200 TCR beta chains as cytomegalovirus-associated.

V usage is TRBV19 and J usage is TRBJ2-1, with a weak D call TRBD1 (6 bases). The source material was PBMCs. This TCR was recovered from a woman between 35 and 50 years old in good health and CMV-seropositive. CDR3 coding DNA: TGTGCCGGAAGGGGGAGCTCCTACAATGAGCAGTTCTTC. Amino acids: CAGRGSSYNEQFF.